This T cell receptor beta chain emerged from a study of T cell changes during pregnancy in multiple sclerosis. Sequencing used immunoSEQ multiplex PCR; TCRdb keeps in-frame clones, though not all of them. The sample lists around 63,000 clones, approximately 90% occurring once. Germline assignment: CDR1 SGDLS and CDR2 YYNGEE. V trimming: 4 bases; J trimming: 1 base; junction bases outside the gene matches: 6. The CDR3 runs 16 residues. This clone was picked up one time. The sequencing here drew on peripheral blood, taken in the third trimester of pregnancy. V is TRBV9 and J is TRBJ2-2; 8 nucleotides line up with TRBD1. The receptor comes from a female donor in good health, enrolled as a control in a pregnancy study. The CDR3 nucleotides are TGTGCCAGCAGCCCCCGGACAGGGATGAACACCGGGGAGCTGTTTTTT. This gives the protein CASSPRTGMNTGELFF.